This record looks at one T cell receptor beta chain sequence and its context. Its antigen is still unknown. No clone much larger than this one lies a single base away; base qualities are absent. CDR1 MRHNA and CDR2 SNTAGT are derived from the germline V gene. The CDR3 numbers 16 residues from cysteine through phenylalanine. Only CDR3 DNA is held: 48 bases, read in frame from base 1. From V the trimming removes 2 bases and from J it removes 3 bases, while the gene matches leave 7 bases of the junction unaccounted for. Participants in the prospective study were enrolled through a virtual design, were aged about 18 to 90 years, and lived in about two dozen United States geographic areas. In the prospective study, participants were assigned to cohorts based on the clinical history participants reported in a screening survey and a study questionnaire. Mobile phlebotomists in the prospective study collected whole blood, serum and a nasopharyngeal or oropharyngeal swab from every participant. Participants in the prospective study had the option to provide additional blood draws and questionnaires over an approximately two-month period. Before DNA extraction, blood samples from the prospective study were shipped at room temperature or frozen.

The record originates from a study of blood T cell repertoires in COVID-19 (TCRdb year 2020). Broadly, across the study: Samples covering the acute and convalescent phases of COVID-19 were provided by collaborators in the United States, Italy and Spain. The sample metadata nearly always contained a de-identified subject ID, COVID-19 status, age in years and sex. The repertoires were released in a freely available public database intended as a resource for research on the immune response to SARS-CoV-2. The samples were drawn from two sources: the first 160 participants of the ongoing ImmuneRACE study, and 1,000 to 1,500 subjects contributed by 6 global collaborators. The dataset comprised deeply sampled blood TCRbeta repertoires from subjects exposed to, actively infected with, or recovered from COVID-19. The material from the prospective study consisted of cDNA or gDNA derived from T cells, B-cell-depleted T cells, or PBMCs. Where HLA class I and class II types were available, the types were taken from metadata supplied by the sample provider, not from assay-based typing. What the study reported, not specific to this receptor: Clinical and demographic metadata were provided uncurated, with the amount varying by source and participant.

The immunoSEQ Assay, a bias-controlled multiplex PCR, was used to amplify TCRbeta CDR3 regions from genomic DNA. In the paper's pipeline: Nucleated cell counts per sample were estimated from amplification of reference gene primers within the assay. To quantify the absolute abundance of each unique TCRbeta CDR3 rearrangement, sequence reads were collapsed and filtered. For each sample, productive Simpson clonality was calculated as the square root of Simpson's diversity index across productive rearrangements. Imported from immuneACCESS, the table was reduced by TCRdb to in-frame sequences with V and J called. These copies leave out some clones; in studies compared against another copy, an unresolved V gene accounts for under half, and the cause of the remainder is not known. D and trimming come from the DNA, and the V and J calls and clone size come from that table. This sample comprises about 280,000 clones, around 90% of them detected only once. The ten largest clonotypes hold 1.7% of the sample.

Input material: PBMCs or T cells enriched from blood (not recorded which). The source of this sequence is a woman aged 18-30 years with acute COVID-19. The rearrangement combines TRBV6-4 with TRBJ2-3, and TRBD2 aligns with 8 junction nucleotides. This receptor has the CDR3 CASSDRAGGGTDTQYF. The nucleotide sequence reads TGTGCCAGCAGTGACAGGGCGGGAGGTGGAACAGATACGCAGTATTTT.